This is a list of T cell receptor beta chains from one sample in a study of T-cell reconstitution after alpha-beta-depleted transplantation in children. TCRdb ran MiXCR on the PCR reads and lists one entry per CDR3 protein. Seen here are approximately 350,000 distinct CDR3 sequences, around 10% observed once, and the top ten hold around 2.3%. Sample: PBMCs from the stem cell graft donor, taken from the stem cell graft. Source of these receptors: a human donor who donated a stem cell graft to a child with acute lymphoblastic leukemia. Each CDR3 is given with its conserved first and last residue. The D gene is left open where the match is weak. Some rows have no size entry. The others give once, few or many, or a class for an expanded clone.

>many|TRBJ2-3|TRBV20-1|-
TGCAGTGCTAGGGCTAGCGATTACACAGATACGCAGTATTTT
CSARASDYTDTQYF
>many|TRBJ1-2|TRBV29-1|-
TGCAGCGTTGAACTTCGAGAGGAGAGGTTGGGAAACTATGGCTACACCTTC
CSVELREERLGNYGYTF
>-|TRBJ1-5|TRBV6-5|-
TGTGCCAGCAGTACCGGAGGGGGTAGCAATCAGCCCCAGCATTTT
CASSTGGGSNQPQHF
>-|TRBJ1-1|TRBV18|-
TGTGCCAGCTCAAGGGGGGCGGAGGACACTGAAGCTTTCTTT
CASSRGAEDTEAFF
>-|TRBJ2-1|TRBV7-6|-
TGTGCCAGCAGCGTTTCTAGCGTTCTAAATGAGCAGTTCTTC
CASSVSSVLNEQFF
>few|TRBJ2-2|TRBV20-1|-
TGCAGTGCTAGGGAGTACATGGCAAAGGCTAAAAAGAACACCGGGGAGCTGTTTTTT
CSAREYMAKAKKNTGELFF
>few|TRBJ2-1|TRBV7-9|TRBD1
TGTGCCAGCAGCCACCGGGACAGACCTTACAATGAGCAGTTCTTC
CASSHRDRPYNEQFF
>few|TRBJ2-7|TRBV7-2|TRBD2
TGTGCCAGCAGCTTAATCGGACTAGCGGCCCTCTACGAGCAGTACTTC
CASSLIGLAALYEQYF
>-|TRBJ2-5|TRBV5-6|-
TGTGCCAGCAGCTTGCGACCTCTCGGGGGGACCCAGTACTTC
CASSLRPLGGTQYF
>-|TRBJ2-1|TRBV5-1|-
TGCGCCAGCAGCTGGCAGGGATTGGGCGTCGATGAGCAGTTCTTC
CASSWQGLGVDEQFF
>-|TRBJ2-2|TRBV9|-
TGTGCCAGCAGCGTTCTTGCGGGAAACACCGGGGAGCTGTTTTTT
CASSVLAGNTGELFF
>many|TRBJ1-1|TRBV5-1|-
TGCGCCAGCAGCCGCAGGAGCCCGAACACTGAAGCTTTCTTT
CASSRRSPNTEAFF
>-|TRBJ2-7|TRBV11-1|TRBD2
TGTGCCAGCAGCATAATGCCGGGACTAGCGGATCTGAGCTCCTACGAGCAGTACTTC
CASSIMPGLADLSSYEQYF
>-|TRBJ2-7|TRBV30|-
TGTGCCTGGAGCGCCGGGGTAGGGAGCTACGAGCAGTACTTC
CAWSAGVGSYEQYF
>-|TRBJ1-2|TRBV27|-
TGTGCCAGCAGTTTATCGCTCCGGCCGGGAGCTAACTATGGCTACACCTTC
CASSLSLRPGANYGYTF
>few|TRBJ2-1|TRBV3-1|-
TGTGCCAGCAGCCAAGAGAGGGGACCATTGGATGAGCAGTTCTTC
CASSQERGPLDEQFF
>-|TRBJ1-2|TRBV7-9|TRBD1
TGTGCCAGCAGCGAACCAAGGACAGGGGGTCTTAACTATGGCTACACCTTC
CASSEPRTGGLNYGYTF
>-|TRBJ2-1|TRBV10-3|TRBD1
TGTGCCATCAGCGACCCCCCGGGACAGGGGCCCGGTGAGCAGTTCTTC
CAISDPPGQGPGEQFF
>-|TRBJ2-1|TRBV15|TRBD2
TGTGCCACCAGCAGCAGCGGGACCTACAATGAGCAGTTCTTC
CATSSSGTYNEQFF
>many|TRBJ2-7|TRBV25-1|-
TGTGCCAGCAGTTCAACCACAGGGTTCTCGGAGCAGTACTTC
CASSSTTGFSEQYF
>-|TRBJ2-1|TRBV20-1|-
TGCAGTGCTAGAGAGCCAAGGGCCTACAATGAGCAGTTCTTC
CSAREPRAYNEQFF
>many|TRBJ1-1|TRBV4-1|TRBD1
TGCGCCAGCAGCCGGGACAGGGACACTGAAGCTTTCTTT
CASSRDRDTEAFF
>few|TRBJ2-2|TRBV6-2/TRBV6-3|TRBD1
TGTGCCAGCAGTTTCTCCACTTCCGGGACAGTCAACACCGGGGAGCTGTTTTTT
CASSFSTSGTVNTGELFF
>-|TRBJ2-1|TRBV7-9|TRBD2
TGTGCCAGCAGCTTGGAGGGACTAAGAGAAGACAATGAGCAGTTCTTC
CASSLEGLREDNEQFF
>-|TRBJ2-7|TRBV27|TRBD2
TGTGCCAGCAGCTGGGGGGGTGCGAGTTTCGAGCAGTACTTC
CASSWGGASFEQYF
>few|TRBJ2-3|TRBV29-1|-
TGCAGCGTCGTGACCAGGGCAGATACGCAGTATTTT
CSVVTRADTQYF
>-|TRBJ1-2|TRBV2|TRBD1
TGTGCCAGCAGCCCCGGGACAGGGGCTGGCTACACCTTC
CASSPGTGAGYTF
>many|TRBJ2-5|TRBV7-2|-
TGTGCCAGCAGCTTATCCGTCAGACAAGAGACCCAGTACTTC
CASSLSVRQETQYF
>-|TRBJ2-3|TRBV15|TRBD2
TGTGCCACCAGCATTGCGACTAGCTCGAGCACAGATACGCAGTATTTT
CATSIATSSSTDTQYF
>-|TRBJ2-7|TRBV6-1|-
TGTGCCAGCAGTGACGGGACTGTGAACTCCTACGAGCAGTACTTC
CASSDGTVNSYEQYF
>-|TRBJ2-1|TRBV6-2/TRBV6-3|TRBD2
TGTGCCAGCAGTTACGGACTAGCGGGAGCAGAAAATGAGCAGTTCTTC
CASSYGLAGAENEQFF
>few|TRBJ2-5|TRBV24-1|-
TGTGCCACCAGTGATCCGGGGAGGGAGACCCAGTACTTC
CATSDPGRETQYF
>-|TRBJ2-2|TRBV24-1|TRBD1
TGTGCCACCAGTGAGAGTCTGGGACAGGGGCCGAACACCGGGGAGCTGTTTTTT
CATSESLGQGPNTGELFF
>-|TRBJ1-2|TRBV19|-
TGTGCCAGTAGTATTGACAGCGACCTTTATGGCTACACCTTC
CASSIDSDLYGYTF
>-|TRBJ1-2|TRBV7-9|-
TGTGCCAGCAGCTTAGAATCATGGGGCTACACCTTC
CASSLESWGYTF
>many|TRBJ2-3|TRBV20-1|-
TGCAGTGCTAGGTCCCTTCCAGATACGCAGTATTTT
CSARSLPDTQYF
>few|TRBJ2-3|TRBV7-2|-
TGTGCCAGCAGCTTAGTTGGGGCAGGGAGCACAGATACGCAGTATTTT
CASSLVGAGSTDTQYF
>many|TRBJ1-2|TRBV27|-
TGTGCCAGCAGCTTGTCTTGGGGAACGGAGGGGTACACCTTC
CASSLSWGTEGYTF
>-|TRBJ2-1|TRBV25-1|-
TGTGCCAGCAGTGAATCCCCACACGAGCAGTTCTTC
CASSESPHEQFF
>-|TRBJ2-5|TRBV12-3/TRBV12-4|TRBD2
TGTGCCAGCAAGCGGGGAGGGGAGGAGACCCAGTACTTC
CASKRGGEETQYF
>-|TRBJ2-3|TRBV7-3|TRBD1
TGTGCCAGCAGCTTAGAGGGACAGGCAGATACGCAGTATTTT
CASSLEGQADTQYF
>few|TRBJ2-1|TRBV7-2|-
TGTGCCAGCAGCTCACCTTTAACCCCGCAGTTCTTC
CASSSPLTPQFF